What follows describes a single T cell receptor (beta chain). This specimen comes from a study of blood T cell repertoires in COVID-19. The CDR3 loop spans 17 amino acids. Trimming cost V 0 bases and J 3 bases; bases outside gene matches: 6. The germline V gene encodes CDR1 LGHNA and CDR2 YNFKEQ. Sequencing was performed with immunoSEQ multiplex PCR; in TCRdb, only in-frame clones are kept and a portion is missing. The data contain 250,000 to 300,000 clones, about nine tenths of them singletons. The chain employs TRBV4-2 and TRBJ2-5; 11 bases align to TRBD2. The sequenced sample was PBMCs or T cells enriched from blood (not recorded which). This sequence originates from a middle-aged woman who had recovered from COVID-19. This CDR3 is CASSQDVASGGKETQYF. CDR3 nucleotide sequence: TGTGCCAGCAGCCAAGATGTGGCTAGCGGGGGGAAAGAGACCCAGTACTTC.